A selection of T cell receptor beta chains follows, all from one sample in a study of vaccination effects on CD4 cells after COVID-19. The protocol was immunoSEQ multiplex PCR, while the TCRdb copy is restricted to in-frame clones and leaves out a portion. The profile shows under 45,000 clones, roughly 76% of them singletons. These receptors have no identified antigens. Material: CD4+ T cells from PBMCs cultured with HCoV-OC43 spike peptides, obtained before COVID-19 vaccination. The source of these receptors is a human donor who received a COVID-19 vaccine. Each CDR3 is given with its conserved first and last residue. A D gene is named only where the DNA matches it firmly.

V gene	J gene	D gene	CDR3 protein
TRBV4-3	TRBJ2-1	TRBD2	CASSQGSGGGADEQFF
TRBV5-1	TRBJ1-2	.	CASSPGPKANYGYTF
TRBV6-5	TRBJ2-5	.	CASSYTEGQETQYF
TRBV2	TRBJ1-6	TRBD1	CASSEEATGGGISPLHF
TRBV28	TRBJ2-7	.	CASSRQFYEQYF
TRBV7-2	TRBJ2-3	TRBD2	CASSNIGGRATQYF
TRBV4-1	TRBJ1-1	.	CASSRQAAGNTEAFF
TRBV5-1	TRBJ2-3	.	CASSSRLVTDTQYF
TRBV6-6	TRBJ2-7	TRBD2	CASSPPGGVYEQYF
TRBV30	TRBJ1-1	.	CAWSHSEAFF
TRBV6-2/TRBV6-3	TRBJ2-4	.	CASSSSSAGGAKNIQYF
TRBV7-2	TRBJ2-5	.	CASSLRNRETQYF